Below, 7 T cell receptor beta chains from the same sample are listed, as sequenced in a study of control samples from healthy donors and cancer patients. This table comes from immunoSEQ multiplex PCR, and its TCRdb copy is limited to in-frame clones, with some not included. The data contain around 80,000 clones, over 75% of them seen just once; the ten biggest clones take up around 6%. The sequencing input was blood. Source of these receptors: a woman between 45 and 65 years old in good health.

This clone was observed a handful of times. V and J are TRBV6-5 and TRBJ1-1; the D gene is possibly TRBD1 (5 bases). V was clipped by 5 bases and J by 10 bases, with 23 bases between them. Germline V gives CDR1 MNHEY, CDR2 SVGAGI. The CDR3 contains 15 residues. CDR3 nucleotide sequence: TGTGCCAGCAGTAGCGACTCTTCAGGGATGGGGAGAGCTTTCTTT. This codes for CASSSDSSGMGRAFF.

The chain couples TRBV2 to TRBJ1-1; 7 positions agree with TRBD1. With 2 bases clipped from V and 9 bases from J, the junction kept 6 bases outside the gene matches. The germline gives CDR1 SNHLY, CDR2 FYNNEI. This CDR3 is 13 amino acids long. CDR3: CASSENRDRKAFF. The CDR3 DNA reads as TGTGCCAGCAGTGAAAATAGGGACAGAAAAGCTTTCTTT.

The chain combines TRBV30 with TRBJ1-5, with TRBD1 as a possible D gene (5 bases). The germline V and J ends were trimmed by 1 base and 4 bases, with 20 bases remaining between them. CDR3 size: 17 residues. Germline V CDR1 and CDR2: GTSNPN, SVGIG (reference sequence). The CDR3 loop reads CAWSALRDSGSNQPQHF. In DNA form, the CDR3 reads TGTGCCTGGAGTGCTCTTCGGGACTCCGGATCTAATCAGCCCCAGCATTTT. Supplemented by reference TRBV30 and TRBJ1-5, the full variable domain reads SQTIHQWPATLVQPVGSPLSLECTVEGTSNPNLYWYRQAAGRGLQLLFYSVGIGQISSEVPQNLSASRPQDRQFILSSKKLLLSDSGFYLCAWSALRDSGSNQPQHFGDGTRLSIL.

The CDR3 reads CASSSPNTGELFF. DNA of the CDR3: TGTGCCAGCAGCTCCCCCAACACCGGGGAGCTGTTTTTT. The gene calls are TRBV7-9 and TRBJ2-2; D not certain. The CDR3 sequence is 13 residues long. The germline V gene encodes CDR1 SEHNR and CDR2 FQNEAQ (reference sequence). V lost 4 bases and J 2 bases, leaving 5 bases between the germline ends.

This clone came up a few times. The identical CDR3 is also encoded by other nucleotide sequences in the sample. J is TRBJ1-5 and V is TRBV5-6, with D possibly TRBD1 on 6 matching bases. Germline V gene lookup returns CDR1 SGHDT and CDR2 YYEEEE. CDR3 length: 16 amino acids. Trimming cost V 0 bases and J 7 bases, with 17 bases left between them. CDR3: CASSLGGGGNRQPQHF. CDR3 sequence (DNA): TGTGCCAGCAGCTTGGGGGGAGGGGGGAATCGCCAGCCCCAGCATTTT.

The V call is TRBV7-7, the J call TRBJ2-2, with a weak D call TRBD1 (5 bases). With 1 base removed from V and 6 bases from J, the gap between germline ends came to 9 bases. This CDR3 comprises 14 residues. Per germline, CDR1 SSHAT and CDR2 FNYEAQ (reference sequence). The CDR3 region is CASSLVAGPGELFF. Written as DNA, the CDR3 is TGTGCCAGCAGCTTAGTTGCAGGGCCCGGGGAGCTGTTTTTT.

This chain links TRBV15 with TRBJ1-4, with 9 bases lining up with TRBD1. CDR3 size: 17 residues. Germline V gene sequence: CDR1 LNHNV, CDR2 YYDKDF (reference sequence). V lost 3 bases to trimming and J lost 4 bases; unmatched junction nucleotides: 9. The CDR3 nucleotides are TGTGCCACCAGCAGGGACCTAGGGACAGGGAATAATGAAAAACTGTTTTTT. Protein sequence: CATSRDLGTGNNEKLFF.